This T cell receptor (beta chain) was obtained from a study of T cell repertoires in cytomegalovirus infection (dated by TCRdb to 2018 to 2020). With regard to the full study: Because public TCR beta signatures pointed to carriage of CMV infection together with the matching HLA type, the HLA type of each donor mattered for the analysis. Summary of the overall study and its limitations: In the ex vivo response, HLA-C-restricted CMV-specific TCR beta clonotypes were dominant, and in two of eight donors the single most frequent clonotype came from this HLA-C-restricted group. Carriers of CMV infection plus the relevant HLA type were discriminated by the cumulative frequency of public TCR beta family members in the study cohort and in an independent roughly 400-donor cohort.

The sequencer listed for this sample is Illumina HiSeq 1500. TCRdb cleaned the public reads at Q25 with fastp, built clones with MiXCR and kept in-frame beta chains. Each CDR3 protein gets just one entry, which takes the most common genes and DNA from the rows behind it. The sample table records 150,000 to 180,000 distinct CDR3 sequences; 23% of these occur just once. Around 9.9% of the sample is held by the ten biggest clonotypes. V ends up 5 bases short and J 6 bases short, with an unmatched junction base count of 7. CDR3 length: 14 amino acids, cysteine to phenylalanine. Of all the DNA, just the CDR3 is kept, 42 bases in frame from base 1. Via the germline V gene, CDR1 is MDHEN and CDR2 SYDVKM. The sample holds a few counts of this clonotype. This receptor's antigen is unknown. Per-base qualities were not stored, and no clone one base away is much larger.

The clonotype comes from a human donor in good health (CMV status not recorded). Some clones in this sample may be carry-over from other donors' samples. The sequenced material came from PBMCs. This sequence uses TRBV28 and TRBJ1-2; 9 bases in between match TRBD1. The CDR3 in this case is CASSPRDRVHGYTF. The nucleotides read TGTGCCAGCAGTCCCCGGGACAGGGTGCATGGCTACACCTTC.